This T cell receptor beta chain came from a study of shared clonotypes between healthy human individuals. V lost 2 bases and J lost 3; bases outside the gene matches: 2. This CDR3 is 15 amino acids long. The V gene's germline CDR1 is MDHEN and CDR2 SYDVKM. This clone was seen only a few times. The protocol was immunoSEQ multiplex PCR, while the TCRdb copy is restricted to in-frame clones and leaves out a portion. The sample records hundreds of thousands of clones, roughly 73% being singletons. The genes are TRBV28 and TRBJ2-1; TRBD2 aligns across 9 bases. This clonotype was obtained from a woman aged 25 to 45 in good health. Sequencing was done on a sample of memory CD4+ T cells sorted from blood. Specified subset: CD45RA-negative fraction. CDR3 in amino acids: CASSLAGGRYNEQFF. In DNA, the CDR3 is TGTGCCAGCAGTTTAGCGGGAGGGCGCTACAATGAGCAGTTCTTC.